This T cell receptor (beta chain) was recovered during a study of beta chain features in type 1 diabetes. General observations from the study: Sequencing used cDNA, and cells with high TCR expression could therefore be over-represented.

The CDR3 has 15 amino acids. The V gene's germline CDR1 is MDHEN and CDR2 SYDVKM. The ends were cut back, 4 bases at V and 2 bases at J, with 13 bases in the middle. One heparinised blood draw, averaging roughly 120 mL, came from each donor. CD45RO/CCR7/CD25/CD127/CD95/CD27 sorting isolated CD4+ naive, central memory, regulatory and stem cell-like memory cells. The isolated RNA, all of it, was reverse transcribed, so expressed TCRB transcripts were what got sequenced. The repertoire was sequenced with immunoSEQ multiplex PCR; TCRdb's copy has only in-frame clones and lacks some. The sample lists over 300,000 clones, 7% to 9% occurring once. In this sample, this clone turned up a few times. What it recognizes is unknown.

The sample consisted of central memory CD4+ T cells from blood. This chain uses TRBV28 with TRBJ2-3; D call uncertain. The clonotype comes from a woman aged 18-29 years in good health. CDR3 bases: TGTGCCAGCAGTTCATCCGGGTTCCTCACAGATACGCAGTATTTT. Protein sequence: CASSSSGFLTDTQYF.